What follows is one TCR beta chain and its context. The authors' processing: Counts of nucleated cells, estimated from reference gene primer amplification, were obtained. Measured with immunoSEQ multiplex PCR; TCRdb has only the in-frame clones, and not every one. V and J calls plus clone size are reproduced from that table; the DNA served to infer D and trimming. Of approximately 130,000 clones in the sample, 81% were seen once. This sample was taken from a study of blood T cell repertoires in COVID-19. Overall study: Sites across the United States, Italy and Spain contributed samples from acute and convalescent COVID-19.

V dropped 5 bases and J dropped 13; count of bases not matched to a gene: 6. CDR3 size: 13 residues. Germline values: CDR1 MNHEY, CDR2 SMNVEV (reference sequence). The source of this sequence is a woman between 55 and 75 years old with active or convalescent COVID-19. The rearrangement links TRBV27 to TRBJ2-1; 12 nucleotides line up with TRBD2. Material: peripheral blood. The CDR3 DNA follows: TGTGCCAGCAGTCCGACTAGCGGGAGACTTCAGTTCTTC. Its translation: CASSPTSGRLQFF.